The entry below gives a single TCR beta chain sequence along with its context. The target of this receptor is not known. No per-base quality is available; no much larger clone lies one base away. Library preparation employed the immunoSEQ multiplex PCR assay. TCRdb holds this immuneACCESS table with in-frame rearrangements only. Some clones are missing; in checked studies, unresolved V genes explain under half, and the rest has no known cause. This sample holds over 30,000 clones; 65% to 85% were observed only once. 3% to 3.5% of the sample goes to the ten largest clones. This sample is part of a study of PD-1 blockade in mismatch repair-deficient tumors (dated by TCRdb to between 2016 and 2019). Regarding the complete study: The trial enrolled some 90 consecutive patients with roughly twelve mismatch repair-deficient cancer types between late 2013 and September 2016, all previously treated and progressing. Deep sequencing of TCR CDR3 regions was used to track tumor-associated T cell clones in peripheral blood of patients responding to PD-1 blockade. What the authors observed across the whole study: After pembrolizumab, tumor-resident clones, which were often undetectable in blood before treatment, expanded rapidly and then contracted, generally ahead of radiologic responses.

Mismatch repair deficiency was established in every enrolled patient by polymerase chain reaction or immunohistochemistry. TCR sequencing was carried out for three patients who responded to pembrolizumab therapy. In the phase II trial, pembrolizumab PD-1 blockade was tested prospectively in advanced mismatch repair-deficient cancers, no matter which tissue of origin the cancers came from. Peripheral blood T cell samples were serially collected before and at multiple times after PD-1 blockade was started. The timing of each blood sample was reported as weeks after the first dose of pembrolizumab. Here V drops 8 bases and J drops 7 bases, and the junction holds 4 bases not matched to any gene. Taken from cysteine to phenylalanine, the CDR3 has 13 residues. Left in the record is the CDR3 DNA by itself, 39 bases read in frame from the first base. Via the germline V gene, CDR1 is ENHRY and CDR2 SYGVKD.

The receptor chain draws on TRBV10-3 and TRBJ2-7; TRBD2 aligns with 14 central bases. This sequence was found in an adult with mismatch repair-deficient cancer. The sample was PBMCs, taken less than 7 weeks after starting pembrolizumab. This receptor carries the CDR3 CAIGTSGSWEQYF. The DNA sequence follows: TGTGCCATCGGGACTAGCGGGAGTTGGGAGCAGTACTTC.